This T cell receptor (beta chain) was documented in a study of blood T cell repertoires in COVID-19. About the study: Samples came from the United States, Italy and Spain, spanning acute and convalescent COVID-19. Sources were T cells, B-cell-depleted T cells, or PBMCs; the material itself was cDNA or gDNA.

In the original processing: Estimation of nucleated cell counts was performed using reference gene primer amplification. The protocol was immunoSEQ multiplex PCR, while the TCRdb copy is restricted to in-frame clones and leaves out a portion. That table gives V, J and clone size, and the DNA gave D and trimming. The sample lists approximately 160,000 clones, roughly 88% occurring once. Germline CDR1 reads MNHEY; CDR2 reads SMNVEV (reference sequence). This CDR3 spans 19 amino acids. Trimming took 1 base from V and 1 from J; bases not matched to a gene: 8. The clonotype comes from a woman of 80 years or more with active or convalescent COVID-19. The rearrangement uses TRBV27 and TRBJ1-6, with 9 positions matching TRBD1. The specimen was peripheral blood. The CDR3 coding sequence is TGTGCCAGCAGTTTATATCCGGGACAGGGCAAATCCTATAATTCACCCCTCCACTTT. Its translation is CASSLYPGQGKSYNSPLHF.